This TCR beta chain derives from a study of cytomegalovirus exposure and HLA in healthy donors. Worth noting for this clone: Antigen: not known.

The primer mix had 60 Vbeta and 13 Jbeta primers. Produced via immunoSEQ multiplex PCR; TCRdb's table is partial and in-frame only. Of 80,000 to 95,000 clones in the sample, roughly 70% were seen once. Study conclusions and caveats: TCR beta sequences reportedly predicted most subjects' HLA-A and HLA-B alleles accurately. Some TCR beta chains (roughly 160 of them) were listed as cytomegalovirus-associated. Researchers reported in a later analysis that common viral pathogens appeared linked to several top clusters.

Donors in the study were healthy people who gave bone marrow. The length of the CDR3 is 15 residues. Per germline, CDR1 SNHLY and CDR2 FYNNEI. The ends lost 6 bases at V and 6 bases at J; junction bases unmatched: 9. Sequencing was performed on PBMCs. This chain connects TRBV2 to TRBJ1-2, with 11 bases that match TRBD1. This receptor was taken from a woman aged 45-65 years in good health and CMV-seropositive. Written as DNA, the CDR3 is TGTGCCAGCAGGGTAGGACAGGGGGCGCATAATGGCTACACCTTC. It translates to CASRVGQGAHNGYTF.